A single sample is the source of the 16 T cell receptor beta chains below, sequenced in a study of cytomegalovirus exposure and HLA in healthy donors. Use of 60 Vbeta and 13 Jbeta primers characterized the PCR. Assay used: immunoSEQ multiplex PCR; TCRdb lists only in-frame clones, some missing. Of about 130,000 clones listed, just over 70% are singletons. Sequenced input: PBMCs. Every receptor here comes from a woman in her sixties in good health and CMV-seropositive.

This clone was seen a few times. V usage is TRBV7-8 and J usage is TRBJ2-5; 11 bases agree with TRBD2. Unmatched junction bases numbered 10, after V lost 5 bases and J lost 5 bases. Germline assignment: CDR1 SGHVS and CDR2 FQNEAQ. The length of the CDR3 is 16 residues. Written as DNA, the CDR3 is TGTGCCAGCAGCCTCGCCTTAGCGGGGGGGAAGGAGACCCAGTACTTC. Its protein product is CASSLALAGGKETQYF.

This clone came up once. The chain uses TRBV29-1 and TRBJ2-3, with unresolved D. The germline CDR1 and CDR2 sequences are SQVTM and ANQGSEA. The CDR3 sequence is 13 residues long. Trimming took off 4 bases at V and 2 bases at J, with 10 bases between the two ends. The CDR3 DNA is TGCAGCGTTGGACTTGCCCCCACAGATACGCAGTATTTT. It is translated as CSVGLAPTDTQYF.

The chain uses TRBV19 and TRBJ2-5, with D perhaps matching TRBD2 (5 bases). The ends were cut back, 4 bases at V and 5 bases at J, with 5 bases in the middle. The CDR3 has 11 amino acids. In germline, CDR1 is LNHDA, CDR2 SQIVND (reference sequence). CDR3 bases: TGTGCCAGTAGTAGCGGGGAGACCCAGTACTTC. The encoded protein is CASSSGETQYF.

This clone has just a few counts. The rearrangement joins TRBV20-1 to TRBJ1-1; no definite D call. V lost 3 bases, J lost 8 bases, and 10 bases lay in between. The CDR3 runs to 11 residues. Germline V lookup: CDR1 DFQATT, CDR2 SNEGSKA (reference sequence). The DNA for the CDR3 is TGCAGTGCTAGCCACTCTTACGAAGCTTTCTTT. Translated, it gives CSASHSYEAFF.

V is TRBV7-8 and J is TRBJ1-2; D is perhaps TRBD1 (6 bases). V was pared by 5 bases and J by 4 bases, with 14 bases between. This CDR3 region has 14 residues. CDR1 SGHVS and CDR2 FQNEAQ come from the germline V gene. Written as DNA, the CDR3 is TGTGCCAGCAGCCAACAGGGAGAGGGCTATGGCTACACCTTC. Its translation: CASSQQGEGYGYTF.

This clone was picked up a small number of times. The CDR3: CASSVASGSSLYEQYF. The CDR3 nucleotides are TGTGCCAGCAGCGTAGCATCCGGGTCAAGCCTCTACGAGCAGTACTTC. The chain combines TRBV9 with TRBJ2-7; D gene unclear. Germline V lookup: CDR1 SGDLS, CDR2 YYNGEE. The CDR3 totals 16 residues. V was cut by 0 bases and J by 3 bases, with 16 bases left in between.

Here the CDR3 DNA reads TGTGCCAGCAGCTTGGAGTCAGGGGCGGGGGGCACTGAAGCTTTCTTT. Amino acids: CASSLESGAGGTEAFF. The genes are TRBV5-4 and TRBJ1-1, with D possibly being TRBD1 (6 bases). CDR3 size: 16 residues. The germline V and J ends were trimmed by 0 bases and 4 bases, with 16 bases remaining between them. Per germline, CDR1 SGHNT and CDR2 YYREEE (reference sequence).

V usage is TRBV6-5 and J usage is TRBJ2-1; TRBD2 agrees at 11 bases. There are 15 residues in the CDR3. CDR1 and CDR2 from the germline V gene are MNHEY and SVGAGI. V lost 2 bases, J lost 6 bases, and 3 bases stayed unmatched. CDR3: CASSYGTSGSNEQFF. The CDR3 DNA reads TGTGCCAGCAGTTACGGGACTAGCGGATCCAATGAGCAGTTCTTC.

In nucleotides, the CDR3 is TGTGCCAGCACCCTCGCGAGGCAGGGGCTGGATGGCTACACCTTC. Translation: CASTLARQGLDGYTF. The chain couples TRBV6-1 to TRBJ1-2; weak D call: TRBD1 (6 bases). Germline loops: CDR1 MNHNS, CDR2 SASEGT. The CDR3 runs to 15 residues. V was trimmed by 7 bases and J by 6 bases, leaving 21 bases between them.

This clone was counted a few times. The chain has TRBV4-1 and TRBJ2-1; D is ambiguous. Germline V gives CDR1 MGHRA, CDR2 YSYEKL. V lost 2 bases and J 0 bases, leaving 8 bases between the germline ends. There are 15 residues in the CDR3. In DNA form, the CDR3 reads TGCGCCAGCAGCCAACGGCACAGCTCCTACAATGAGCAGTTCTTC. Its translation: CASSQRHSSYNEQFF.

The V call is TRBV7-2, the J call TRBJ1-5; tentative D call: TRBD1 (5 bases). CDR1 SGHTA and CDR2 FQGNSA come from the germline V gene. The V end lost 1 base, the J end lost 4 bases, and 14 bases lay between the germline ends. The CDR3 is 16 amino acids. In nucleotides, the CDR3 is TGTGCCAGCAGCTTAGAATTCGCAGGGCCTAATCAGCCCCAGCATTTT. Translated, it gives CASSLEFAGPNQPQHF.

DNA for the CDR3: TGTGCCAGCAGCCCCTATCGGGACTTTGACTACGAGCAGTACTTC. It encodes CASSPYRDFDYEQYF. The V and J genes are TRBV5-8 and TRBJ2-5, with D maybe TRBD2 (6 bases). Near its end, the DNA agrees better with TRBJ2-7, so the J call may be wrong. This CDR3 is 15 amino acids long. Germline assignment: CDR1 SGHTS and CDR2 YDEGEE.

The chain has TRBV5-1 and TRBJ1-5, with TRBD1 matching 9 bases. Germline values: CDR1 SGHRS, CDR2 YFSETQ. J lost 4 bases, V lost 0 bases, and 11 bases had no gene match. CDR3 length equals 18 residues. CDR3 in amino acids: CASSLAPGQGIGNQPQHF. DNA of the CDR3: TGCGCCAGCAGCTTGGCCCCGGGACAGGGAATAGGAAATCAGCCCCAGCATTTT.

This chain links TRBV14 with TRBJ2-7, with 8 positions matching TRBD1. The CDR3 is 14 amino acids. V shed 0 bases and J 6 bases; nucleotides not matched to a gene: 4. The germline V gene encodes CDR1 SGHDN and CDR2 FVKESK. The CDR3 DNA sequence: TGTGCCAGCAGCCAAGATTGGACAGGGCGCGAGCAGTACTTC. Its protein product is CASSQDWTGREQYF.

Only a few counts were recorded for this clone. The genes are TRBV15 and TRBJ1-2; no clear D gene. Trimming left V 6 bases short and J 3 bases short, with 11 bases between. CDR3 length equals 13 residues. The V gene's germline CDR1 is LNHNV and CDR2 YYDKDF (reference sequence). CDR3 region: CATRDPRDYGYTF. For the CDR3, the DNA is TGTGCCACCAGGGACCCGAGGGACTATGGCTACACCTTC.

This clone was detected once. This chain joins TRBV9 and TRBJ1-3; D unclear. Germline lookup yields CDR1 SGDLS and CDR2 YYNGEE. CDR3 length: 14 amino acids. Deletions cut 2 bases from V and 0 bases from J, with 6 bases between. CDR3 sequence: CASSVEASGNTIYF. The CDR3 nucleotides are TGTGCCAGCAGCGTTGAAGCCTCTGGAAACACCATATATTTT. The full variable domain, with the rest looked up from reference TRBV9 and TRBJ1-3, is DSGVTQTPKHLITATGQRVTLRCSPRSGDLSVYWYQQSLDQGLQFLIQYYNGEERAKGNILERFSAQQFPDLHSELNLSSLELGDSALYFCASSVEASGNTIYFGEGSWLTVV.